A selection of T cell receptor beta chains follows, all from one sample in a study of tumor and adjacent non-tumor tissue in lung cancer. In TCRdb, the multiplex PCR reads were re-called with MiXCR into one record per CDR3 protein. This sample has 65,000 to 70,000 distinct CDR3 sequences, with 55% to 75% found just once. Sequencing input: lung tumor tissue. All receptors derive from a man in his fifties or sixties with non-small cell lung cancer. Both conserved end residues are part of each CDR3. A D gene is named only where the DNA matches it firmly. The size of a clone is reported for some rows only, either as once, few or many, or as a class for expanded clones.

j_call clone_size d_call v_call cdr3_nt cdr3_aa
TRBJ2-5 few TRBD1 TRBV7-9 TGTGCCAGCAGCTTAGGTGGACAGGGGCAGGAGACCCAGTACTTC CASSLGGQGQETQYF
TRBJ2-1 NA NA TRBV5-1 TGCGCCAGCAGAGAGGCGAGGGATGAGCAGTTCTTC CASREARDEQFF
TRBJ1-2 many TRBD1 TRBV20-1 TGCAGTGCTATCGATAGGGACAGGGGGGATGATGGCTACACCTTC CSAIDRDRGDDGYTF
TRBJ1-2 many NA TRBV20-1 TGCAGTGCTAGTAGGGTCTCTCACTATGGCTACACCTTC CSASRVSHYGYTF
TRBJ1-2 NA TRBD1 TRBV6-1 TGTGCCAGGAGACAGGGGGCGGGCGGCTATACCTTC CARRQGAGGYTF
TRBJ2-7 NA NA TRBV5-6 TGTGCCAGCAGCTTGTTCATAGACGGCGAGTGGTACTTC CASSLFIDGEWYF
TRBJ2-5 many NA TRBV5-1 TGCGCCAGCAGCTTCGGTCAGGGGCTGGGGGAGACCCAGTACTTC CASSFGQGLGETQYF
TRBJ1-2 NA NA TRBV29-1 TGCAGCTTGGGACTGGGGGCGCGGGGCTACACCTTC CSLGLGARGYTF
TRBJ2-3 NA TRBD2 TRBV6-5 TGTGCCAGCAGTCCAAGCGGGAGTGGGCGGACAGATATGCAGTATTTT CASSPSGSGRTDMQYF
TRBJ1-2 many TRBD1 TRBV10-2 TGCGCCAGCAGTTTAAAACGACAGGGTGACTATGGCTACACCTTC CASSLKRQGDYGYTF
TRBJ2-7 NA NA TRBV7-9 TGTGCCAACAGCTTAGGGGGGGGTAACTACGAGCAGTACTTC CANSLGGGNYEQYF
TRBJ1-1 NA TRBD1 TRBV11-2 TGTGCCAGCAGCTGGACAGGGGGGCCTAAAGCTTTATTT CASSWTGGPKALF
TRBJ1-5 many NA TRBV5-6 TGTGCCAGCAGTGCCTTCGGCAGTAGCAATCAGCCCCAGCATTTT CASSAFGSSNQPQHF
TRBJ2-1 NA NA TRBV29-1 TGCAGCGTTGAAAAAGCCGGGGACAATGAGCAGTTCTTC CSVEKAGDNEQFF
TRBJ2-2 many NA TRBV29-1 TGCAGCGTTGAAGTATGGAAGGAGGGGTGGGAAGACACCGGGGAGCTGTTTTTT CSVEVWKEGWEDTGELFF
TRBJ2-1 many TRBD2 TRBV10-3 TGTGCCATCAGTCACACTCTAGCGGGAGGGTACAATGAGCAGTTCTTC CAISHTLAGGYNEQFF